This TCR beta chain is drawn from a study of identifying expanded T cells in peripheral blood. Study findings and constraints: Roughly 1.2 clones differed between technical replicates, versus approximately 17 and 20 over time. Across healthy donors, higher total template counts meant significantly greater roughly two-week count variance.

Points on this clone: The antigen remains unidentified.

V shed 7 bases and J 6 bases; nucleotides not matched to a gene: 8. Germline values: CDR1 GTSNPN, CDR2 SVGIG (reference sequence). The CDR3 spans 12 residues. Healthy donors had no documented immune events, such as infections, while sampled. Sequenced by immunoSEQ multiplex PCR; TCRdb stores in-frame clones only, minus some. The data show about 91,000 clones, approximately 91% seen once. The chain employs TRBV30 and TRBJ1-2; the match to TRBD1 covers 7 bases. This receptor was taken from a person aged 18 to 70 in good health. Sequenced: blood. Here the CDR3 reads CASQSGTDGYTF. The CDR3 bases are TGTGCCTCCCAGTCCGGGACAGATGGCTACACCTTC.